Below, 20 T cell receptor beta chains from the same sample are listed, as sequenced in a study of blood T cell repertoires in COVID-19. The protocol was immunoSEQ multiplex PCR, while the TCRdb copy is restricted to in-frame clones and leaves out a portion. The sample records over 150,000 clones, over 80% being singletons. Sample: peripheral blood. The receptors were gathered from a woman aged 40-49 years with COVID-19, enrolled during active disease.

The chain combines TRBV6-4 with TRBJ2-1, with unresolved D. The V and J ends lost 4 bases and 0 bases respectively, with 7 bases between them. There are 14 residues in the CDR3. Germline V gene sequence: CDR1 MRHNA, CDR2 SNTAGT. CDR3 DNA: TGTGCCAGCAGTGTGGAGTTCTCCTACAATGAGCAGTTCTTC. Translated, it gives CASSVEFSYNEQFF.

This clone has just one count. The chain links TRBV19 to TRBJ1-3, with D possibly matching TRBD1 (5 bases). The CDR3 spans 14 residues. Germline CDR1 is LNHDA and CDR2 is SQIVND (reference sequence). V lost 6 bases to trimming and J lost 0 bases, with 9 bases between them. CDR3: CASSRQGSGNTIYF. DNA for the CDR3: TGTGCCAGTAGCCGGCAGGGCTCTGGAAACACCATATATTTT.

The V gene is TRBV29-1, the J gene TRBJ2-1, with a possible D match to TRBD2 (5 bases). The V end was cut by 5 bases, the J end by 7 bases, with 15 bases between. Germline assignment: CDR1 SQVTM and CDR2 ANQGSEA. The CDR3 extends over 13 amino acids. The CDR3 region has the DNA TGCAGCGTTCCAAACGAGGGTAGAAATGAGCAGTTCTTC. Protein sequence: CSVPNEGRNEQFF.

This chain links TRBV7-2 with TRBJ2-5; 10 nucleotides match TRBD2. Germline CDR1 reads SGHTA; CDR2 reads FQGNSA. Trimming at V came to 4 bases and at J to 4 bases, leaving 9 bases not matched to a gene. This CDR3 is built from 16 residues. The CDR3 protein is CASSSRLAGVGETQYF. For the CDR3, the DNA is TGTGCCAGCAGCTCGAGGCTAGCGGGAGTTGGAGAGACCCAGTACTTC. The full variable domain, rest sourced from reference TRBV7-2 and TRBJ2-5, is GAGVSQSPSNKVTEKGKDVELRCDPISGHTALYWYRQSLGQGLEFLIYFQGNSAPDKSGLPSDRFSAERTGGSVSTLTIQRTQQEDSAVYLCASSSRLAGVGETQYFGPGTRLLVL.

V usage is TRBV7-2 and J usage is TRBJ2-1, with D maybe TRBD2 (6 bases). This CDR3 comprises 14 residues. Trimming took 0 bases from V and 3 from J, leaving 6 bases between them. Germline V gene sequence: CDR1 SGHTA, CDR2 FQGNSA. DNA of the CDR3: TGTGCCAGCAGCTTAGCGGGGGGCTACAATGAGCAGTTCTTC. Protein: CASSLAGGYNEQFF. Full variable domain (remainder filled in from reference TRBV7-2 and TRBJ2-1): GAGVSQSPSNKVTEKGKDVELRCDPISGHTALYWYRQSLGQGLEFLIYFQGNSAPDKSGLPSDRFSAERTGGSVSTLTIQRTQQEDSAVYLCASSLAGGYNEQFFGPGTRLTVL.

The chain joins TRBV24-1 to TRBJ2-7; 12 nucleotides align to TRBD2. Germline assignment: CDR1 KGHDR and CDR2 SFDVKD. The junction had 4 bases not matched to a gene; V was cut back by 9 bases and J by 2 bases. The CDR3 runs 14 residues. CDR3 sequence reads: CATSSGGAPYEQYF. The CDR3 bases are TGTGCCACCTCTAGCGGGGGGGCACCCTACGAGCAGTACTTC.

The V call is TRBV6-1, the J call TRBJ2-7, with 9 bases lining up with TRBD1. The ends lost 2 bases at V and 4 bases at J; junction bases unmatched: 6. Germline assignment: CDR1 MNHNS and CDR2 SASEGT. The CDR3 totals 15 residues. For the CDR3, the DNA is TGTGCCAGCAGTGAATTGGGGACAGGGTTTTACGAGCAGTACTTC. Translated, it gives CASSELGTGFYEQYF.

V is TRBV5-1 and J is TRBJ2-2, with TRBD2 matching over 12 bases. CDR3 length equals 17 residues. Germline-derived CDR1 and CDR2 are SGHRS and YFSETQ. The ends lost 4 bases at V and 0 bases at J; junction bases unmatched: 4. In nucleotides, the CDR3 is TGCGCCAGCAGCCCCAGGACTAGCGGGGCGAACACCGGGGAGCTGTTTTTT. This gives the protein CASSPRTSGANTGELFF.

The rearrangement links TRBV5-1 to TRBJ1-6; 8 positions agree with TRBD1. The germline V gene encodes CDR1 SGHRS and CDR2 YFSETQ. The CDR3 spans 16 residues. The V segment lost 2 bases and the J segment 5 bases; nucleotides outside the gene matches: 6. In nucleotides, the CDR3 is TGCGCCAGCAGCTTCGGACAGGGTTGGGATAATTCACCCCTCCACTTT. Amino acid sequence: CASSFGQGWDNSPLHF.

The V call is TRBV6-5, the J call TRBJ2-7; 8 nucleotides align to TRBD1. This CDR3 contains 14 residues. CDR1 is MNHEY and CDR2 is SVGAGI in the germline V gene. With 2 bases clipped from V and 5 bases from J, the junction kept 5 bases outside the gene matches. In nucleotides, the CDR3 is TGTGCCAGCAGTTACAACAGGGGGTCGGACGAGCAGTACTTC. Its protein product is CASSYNRGSDEQYF.

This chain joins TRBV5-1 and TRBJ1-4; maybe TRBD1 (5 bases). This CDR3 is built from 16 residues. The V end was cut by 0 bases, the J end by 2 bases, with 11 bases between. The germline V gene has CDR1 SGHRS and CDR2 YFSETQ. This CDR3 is CASSLATSGTNEKLFF. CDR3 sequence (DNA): TGCGCCAGCAGCTTGGCCACGTCAGGGACTAATGAAAAACTGTTTTTT.

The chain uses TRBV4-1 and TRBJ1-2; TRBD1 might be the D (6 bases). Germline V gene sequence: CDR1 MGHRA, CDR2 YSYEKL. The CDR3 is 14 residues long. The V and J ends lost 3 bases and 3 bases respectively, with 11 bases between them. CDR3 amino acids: CASSQHRADYGYTF. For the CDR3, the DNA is TGCGCCAGCAGCCAGCACAGGGCGGACTATGGCTACACCTTC.

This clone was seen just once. Here the CDR3 reads CASSLSQGYNSPLHF. Written as DNA, the CDR3 is TGTGCCAGCAGTCTCTCACAGGGATATAATTCACCCCTCCACTTT. V is TRBV28 and J is TRBJ1-6, with D perhaps TRBD1 (6 bases). Trimming pared 5 bases from V and 4 bases from J, leaving 12 bases between. This CDR3 has 15 amino acids. Germline loops: CDR1 MDHEN, CDR2 SYDVKM.

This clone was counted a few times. The CDR3 DNA reads as TGTGCCAGCAGTGACGGACAGGGAGGGACAGATACGCAGTATTTT. This codes for CASSDGQGGTDTQYF. The chain uses TRBV6-4 and TRBJ2-3, with D tentatively TRBD1 (8 bases). The germline V gene encodes CDR1 MRHNA and CDR2 SNTAGT. The CDR3 sequence is 15 residues long. V was cut by 2 bases and J by 3 bases, with 12 bases left in between.

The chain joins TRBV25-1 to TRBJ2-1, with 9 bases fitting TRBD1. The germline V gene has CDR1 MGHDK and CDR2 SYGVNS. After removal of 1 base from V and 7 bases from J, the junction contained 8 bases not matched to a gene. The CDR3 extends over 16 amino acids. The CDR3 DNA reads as TGTGCCAGCAGTGAATCCCAAGGGACAGGGATTAATGAGCAGTTCTTC. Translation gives CASSESQGTGINEQFF.

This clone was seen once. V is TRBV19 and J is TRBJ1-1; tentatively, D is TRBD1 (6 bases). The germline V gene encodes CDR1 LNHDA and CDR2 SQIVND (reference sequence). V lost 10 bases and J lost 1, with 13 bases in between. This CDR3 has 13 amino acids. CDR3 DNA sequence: TGTGCCACCGGACAGACCAAGAACACTGAAGCTTTCTTT. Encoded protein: CATGQTKNTEAFF.

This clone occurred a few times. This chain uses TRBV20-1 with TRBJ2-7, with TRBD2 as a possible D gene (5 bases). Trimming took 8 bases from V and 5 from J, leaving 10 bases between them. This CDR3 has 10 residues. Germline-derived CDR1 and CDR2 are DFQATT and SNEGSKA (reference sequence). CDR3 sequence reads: CSPGLNEQYF. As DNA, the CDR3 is TGCAGTCCTGGACTTAACGAGCAGTACTTC.

The CDR3 DNA is TGCGCCAGCCGGGCGGGAGTCTCCTACGAGCAGTACTTC. Translated: CASRAGVSYEQYF. The chain is built from TRBV5-1 and TRBJ2-7; the match to TRBD2 covers 7 bases. The CDR3 has 13 amino acids. Germline CDR1 is SGHRS and CDR2 is YFSETQ. V shed 7 bases and J 0 bases; nucleotides not matched to a gene: 4.

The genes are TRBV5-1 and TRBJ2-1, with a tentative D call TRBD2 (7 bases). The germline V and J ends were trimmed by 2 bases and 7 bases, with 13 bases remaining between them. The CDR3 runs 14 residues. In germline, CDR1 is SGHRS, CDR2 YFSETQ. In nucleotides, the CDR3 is TGCGCCAGCAGCTTTTGGCGGGGGCGAAATGAGCAGTTCTTC. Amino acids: CASSFWRGRNEQFF.

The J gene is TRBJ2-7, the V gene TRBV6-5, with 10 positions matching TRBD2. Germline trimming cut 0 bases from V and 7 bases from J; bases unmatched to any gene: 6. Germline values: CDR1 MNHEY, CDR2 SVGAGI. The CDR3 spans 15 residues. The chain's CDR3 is CASSYSGSGRNEQYF. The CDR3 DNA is TGTGCCAGCAGTTACTCGGGTAGCGGGAGGAATGAGCAGTACTTC.